A selection of T cell receptor beta chains follows, all from one sample in a study of shared clonotypes between healthy human individuals. Assay: immunoSEQ multiplex PCR; the TCRdb copy retains only in-frame clones and omits some. The sample has about 990,000 clones, about 84% seen once. Sequenced: memory CD4+ T cells from PBMCs. The source is a man aged 18 to 29 in good health. Some clones in this sample may be carry-over from other donors' samples. The CDR3 runs from the conserved cysteine through the conserved F or W. A D gene is named only where the DNA matches it firmly. For some rows the clone size is stated as once, few or many, or as a class when expanded; others skip it.

V gene	D gene	J gene	clone size	CDR3 protein	CDR3 DNA
TRBV28	-	TRBJ1-2	-	CASSLFRMGGQLYGYTF	TGTGCCAGCAGTTTATTCCGCATGGGGGGGCAGCTCTATGGCTACACCTTC
TRBV7-2	-	TRBJ2-5	few	CASSFSGTETQYF	TGTGCCAGCAGCTTTTCAGGGACGGAGACCCAGTACTTC
TRBV7-9	-	TRBJ2-2	few	CASSSKYLLGPNTGELFF	TGTGCCAGCAGCTCGAAATACCTGTTAGGTCCGAACACCGGGGAGCTGTTTTTT
TRBV18	TRBD2	TRBJ2-7	-	CASSPEALSGRAGAYEQYF	TGTGCCAGCTCACCAGAGGCCCTTAGCGGGAGGGCCGGTGCCTACGAGCAGTACTTC
TRBV5-4	-	TRBJ2-3	-	CASSPTGGSSTDTQYF	TGTGCCAGCAGCCCCACGGGGGGCTCTAGCACAGATACGCAGTATTTT
TRBV28	-	TRBJ1-1	-	CASTRPGGSGPEAFF	TGTGCCAGCACTCGTCCCGGGGGATCCGGGCCTGAAGCTTTCTTT
TRBV11-2	-	TRBJ1-2	-	CASSSTRGVMGYTF	TGTGCCAGCAGCTCAACACGGGGGGTTATGGGCTACACCTTC
TRBV2	-	TRBJ2-2	many	CASSTLPGQLFF	TGTGCCAGCAGTACTTTACCGGGGCAGCTGTTTTTT
TRBV6-5	-	TRBJ1-1	-	CASRKPGPGDTEAFF	TGTGCCAGCAGAAAACCGGGTCCTGGGGACACTGAAGCTTTCTTT
TRBV7-2	-	TRBJ1-2	-	CASSLGATGYTF	TGTGCCAGCAGCTTAGGGGCGACTGGCTACACCTTC
TRBV5-6	-	TRBJ1-2	-	CASSLTRYGYTF	TGTGCCAGCAGCTTAACCCGGTATGGCTACACCTTC
TRBV7-9	-	TRBJ2-7	-	CASSLEPYYEQYF	TGTGCCAGCAGCTTAGAGCCCTACTACGAGCAGTACTTC
TRBV5-4	TRBD1	TRBJ2-3	-	CASSPSGGLDTQYF	TGTGCCAGCAGCCCTTCAGGGGGTCTGGATACGCAGTATTTT
TRBV28	TRBD2	TRBJ2-7	-	CATTRPGLAGGVGEQYF	TGTGCCACCACCCGTCCGGGACTAGCGGGAGGGGTGGGAGAGCAGTACTTC
TRBV28	-	TRBJ2-5	-	CASSLATEETQYF	TGTGCCAGCAGTTTAGCGACAGAAGAGACCCAGTACTTC
TRBV5-1	-	TRBJ2-3	-	CASSLDPRDSDTQYF	TGCGCCAGCAGCTTGGATCCTCGAGATTCAGATACGCAGTATTTT
TRBV6-6	-	TRBJ1-2	-	CASRDSYLANYGYTF	TGTGCCAGCAGGGACAGCTACTTAGCTAACTATGGCTACACCTTC
TRBV9	-	TRBJ2-5	-	CASSVEGSVRSETQHF	TGTGCCAGCAGCGTAGAGGGTAGCGTACGCTCGGAGACCCAGCACTTC
TRBV18	-	TRBJ2-1	once	CASSVGEQFF	TGTGCCAGCTCCGTGGGTGAGCAGTTCTTC
TRBV6-1	TRBD2	TRBJ2-1	-	CASSGGTSGMNEQFF	TGTGCCAGCAGTGGGGGGACTAGCGGGATGAATGAGCAGTTCTTC
TRBV6-6	-	TRBJ1-5	-	CASSYLYQPQHF	TGTGCCAGCAGTTACCTATATCAGCCCCAGCATTTT
TRBV5-1	-	TRBJ1-1	-	CASSLDGGAMNTEAFF	TGCGCCAGCAGCTTGGATGGGGGGGCAATGAACACTGAAGCTTTCTTT
TRBV30	-	TRBJ2-7	few	CAWSVGGLSYEQYF	TGTGCCTGGAGTGTAGGGGGACTCTCCTACGAGCAGTACTTC
TRBV2	-	TRBJ1-4	-	CASSALYRATNEKLFF	TGTGCCAGCAGTGCCCTCTACAGGGCGACTAATGAAAAACTGTTTTTT
TRBV28	TRBD1	TRBJ2-7	-	CASTPGGSSYEQYF	TGTGCTTCTACCCCAGGGGGTTCCTCCTACGAGCAGTACTTC
TRBV5-1	-	TRBJ2-5	many	CASRRAGASGETQYF	TGCGCCAGCAGACGGGCGGGCGCCTCCGGGGAGACCCAGTACTTC
TRBV5-4	-	TRBJ2-1	-	CASSLGQGLPYNEQFF	TGTGCCAGCAGCTTAGGCCAGGGGTTGCCCTACAATGAGCAGTTCTTC
TRBV27	-	TRBJ2-5	-	CASRIEQETQYF	TGTGCCAGCAGAATAGAGCAAGAGACCCAGTACTTC
TRBV5-4	TRBD1	TRBJ1-4	once	CASSYRGNEKLFF	TGTGCCAGCAGCTACAGGGGGAATGAAAAACTGTTTTTT
TRBV6-6	-	TRBJ1-5	-	CASSYSGVGNQPQHF	TGTGCCAGCAGTTACTCAGGGGTTGGAAATCAGCCCCAGCATTTT
TRBV14	TRBD2	TRBJ2-5	-	CASSQAVAGGSETQYF	TGTGCCAGCAGCCAAGCTGTAGCGGGAGGCTCGGAGACCCAGTACTTC
TRBV11-2	-	TRBJ2-7	-	CASSPRGGVTYEQYF	TGTGCCAGCAGCCCAAGAGGGGGGGTAACCTACGAGCAGTACTTC
TRBV11-3	-	TRBJ2-1	-	CASSKSPIKNEQFF	TGTGCCAGCAGTAAAAGCCCCATTAAGAATGAGCAGTTCTTC
TRBV28	-	TRBJ2-2	many	CASTGFWGELFF	TGTGCCAGCACCGGGTTTTGGGGGGAGCTGTTTTTT
TRBV7-3	-	TRBJ1-5	-	CASSLTSNQPQHF	TGTGCCAGCAGCTTAACGAGCAATCAGCCCCAGCATTTT
TRBV9	TRBD1	TRBJ1-1	once	CASSPQGVAMNTEAFF	TGTGCCAGCAGTCCGCAGGGGGTGGCGATGAACACTGAAGCTTTCTTT
TRBV5-6	-	TRBJ1-2	-	CASSRGAGFTIRANYGYTF	TGTGCCAGCAGCCGGGGGGCAGGGTTTACCATACGAGCTAACTATGGCTACACCTTC
TRBV30	-	TRBJ2-4	-	CAWSGPGAAIFRSKNIQYF	TGTGCCTGGAGTGGTCCCGGGGCCGCAATATTTCGGTCCAAAAACATTCAGTACTTC
TRBV25-1	TRBD1	TRBJ1-6	-	CASSEQTGGKSPLHF	TGTGCCAGCAGTGAACAGACAGGGGGCAAGTCACCCCTCCACTTT
TRBV4-1	-	TRBJ2-3	-	CASSQRGGAATTDTQYF	TGCGCCAGCAGCCAGCGAGGCGGGGCGGCGACCACAGATACGCAGTATTTT
TRBV27	-	TRBJ2-7	-	CASSPGAYSYEQYF	TGTGCCAGCAGCCCGGGGGCTTACAGCTACGAGCAGTACTTC
TRBV4-1	TRBD1	TRBJ1-4	-	CASRGRDRGGTNEKLFF	TGCGCCAGCAGAGGCAGGGACAGGGGTGGGACTAATGAAAAACTGTTTTTT
TRBV7-9	-	TRBJ2-2	-	CATEDGRTPGELFF	TGTGCCACTGAGGACGGAAGAACCCCCGGGGAGCTGTTTTTT
TRBV6-1	-	TRBJ1-5	few	CASIPGLDQPQHF	TGTGCCAGCATCCCAGGTCTTGATCAGCCCCAGCATTTT
TRBV5-4	-	TRBJ1-1	once	CASSLVGRAEAFF	TGTGCCAGCAGCTTGGTGGGACGGGCTGAAGCTTTCTTT